Listed here are 20 T cell receptor beta chains from one sample, sequenced in a study of cytomegalovirus exposure and HLA in healthy donors. Sequencing was performed with immunoSEQ multiplex PCR; in TCRdb, only in-frame clones are kept and a portion is missing. The sample holds roughly 120,000 clones, roughly 90% seen once. Sequenced input: PBMCs. The receptors shown here come from a woman aged 18-35 years in good health and CMV-seropositive.

CDR3: CASSLSLGGTEAFF. CDR3 nucleotides: TGTGCCAGCAGCTTGAGTCTGGGGGGAACTGAAGCTTTCTTT. V usage is TRBV5-5 and J usage is TRBJ1-1; perhaps TRBD1 as D (5 bases). The CDR3 consists of 14 residues. Germline assignment: CDR1 SGHKS and CDR2 YYEKEE (reference sequence). The V end lost 1 base, the J end lost 5 bases, and 12 bases lay between the germline ends.

This rearrangement joins TRBV5-4 to TRBJ2-5; D is perhaps TRBD1 (5 bases). Trimming removed 0 bases from V and 5 bases from J, with 11 bases in between. The germline V gene encodes CDR1 SGHNT and CDR2 YYREEE (reference sequence). CDR3 length: 14 amino acids. CDR3: CASSLGTSGETQYF. DNA for the CDR3: TGTGCCAGCAGCTTGGGGACCTCAGGGGAGACCCAGTACTTC.

The rearrangement joins TRBV14 to TRBJ1-1; TRBD1 agrees at 7 bases. The CDR3 length is 13 residues. V lost 6 bases, J lost 3 bases, and 4 bases stayed unmatched. Germline CDR1 and CDR2: SGHDN and FVKESK. CDR3 DNA: TGTGCCAGCAGTCCACAGGGGTACACTGAAGCTTTCTTT. As protein: CASSPQGYTEAFF.

This rearrangement joins TRBV19 to TRBJ2-1; 9 bases line up with TRBD1. The CDR3 is made up of 14 amino acids. V was clipped by 5 bases and J by 4 bases; unmatched bases: 3. Per germline, CDR1 LNHDA and CDR2 SQIVND (reference sequence). DNA for the CDR3: TGTGCCAGTAGTCCCGGGACAGGGTACAATGAGCAGTTCTTC. Amino acids: CASSPGTGYNEQFF.

This sequence joins TRBV19 and TRBJ1-5; no reliable D call. CDR1 and CDR2 from the germline V gene are LNHDA and SQIVND (reference sequence). Trimming pared 5 bases from V and 10 bases from J, leaving 21 bases between. This CDR3 has 15 amino acids. The CDR3 region is CASSSKTEGMNPQHF. The CDR3 DNA follows: TGTGCCAGTAGTTCAAAGACTGAGGGAATGAATCCCCAGCATTTT.

The rearrangement joins TRBV5-1 to TRBJ1-2, with TRBD1 matching over 10 bases. V shed 5 bases and J 4 bases; nucleotides not matched to a gene: 8. The CDR3 loop spans 15 amino acids. Germline V gene data show CDR1 as SGHRS and CDR2 as YFSETQ. The CDR3 nucleotides read TGCGCCAGCAGTGCGGGGACAGGGGAAAGCTATGGCTACACCTTC. This sequence encodes CASSAGTGESYGYTF.

The chain combines TRBV4-2 with TRBJ2-3; weak D call: TRBD2 (5 bases). Germline V gene sequence: CDR1 LGHNA, CDR2 YNFKEQ. The ends were cut back, 0 bases at V and 6 bases at J, with 25 bases in the middle. This CDR3 is 19 amino acids long. The CDR3 loop reads CASSQDLGLAGPIGDTQYF. In DNA form, the CDR3 reads TGTGCCAGCAGCCAAGATCTCGGGCTAGCCGGACCTATAGGGGATACGCAGTATTTT.

The chain combines TRBV2 with TRBJ2-1; TRBD1 aligns across 10 bases. The CDR3 has 17 residues. The V and J ends lost 4 bases and 6 bases, in that order; junction bases with no gene match: 12. Looked up from germline, CDR1 is SNHLY and CDR2 is FYNNEI. The CDR3 sequence is CASSGDPGQGIPNEQFF. The CDR3 DNA is TGTGCCAGCAGTGGGGATCCGGGACAGGGGATTCCCAATGAGCAGTTCTTC.

The chain links TRBV5-6 to TRBJ2-1; tentatively, D is TRBD2 (5 bases). CDR1 is SGHDT and CDR2 is YYEEEE in the germline V gene. The CDR3 length is 14 residues. V was trimmed by 2 bases and J by 2 bases, leaving 8 bases between them. The CDR3, as DNA: TGTGCCAGCAGCTTCGGGCGGGCCTACAATGAGCAGTTCTTC. Translating gives CASSFGRAYNEQFF.

This clone appeared a single time. The V call is TRBV6-5, the J call TRBJ1-3; D unclear. Trimming removed 3 bases at V and 8 bases at J, with 17 bases between. The CDR3 is made up of 15 amino acids. Germline assignment: CDR1 MNHEY and CDR2 SVGAGI. CDR3: CASSYSRLRPDTIYF. DNA for the CDR3: TGTGCCAGCAGTTATTCCCGACTTCGTCCAGACACCATATATTTT.

The chain is built from TRBV7-2 and TRBJ2-3, with D possibly being TRBD1 (5 bases). Germline loops: CDR1 SGHTA, CDR2 FQGNSA. The V end was cut by 3 bases, the J end by 2 bases, with 12 bases between. CDR3 length: 15 amino acids. DNA for the CDR3: TGTGCCAGCAGCTTCAGCAGGGCGTACACAGATACGCAGTATTTT. Residues: CASSFSRAYTDTQYF.

The rearrangement joins TRBV6-5 to TRBJ2-2; the match to TRBD1 covers 8 bases. This CDR3 spans 16 amino acids. Unmatched junction bases numbered 6, after V lost 4 bases and J lost 2 bases. Germline V lookup: CDR1 MNHEY, CDR2 SVGAGI. CDR3 loop: CASSSDRGHNTGELFF. The CDR3 DNA sequence: TGTGCCAGCAGTTCCGACAGGGGCCATAACACCGGGGAGCTGTTTTTT.

This clone was picked up one time. This chain uses TRBV23-1 with TRBJ2-7, with 7 bases lining up with TRBD1. TRBV23-1 carries the ORF label, with uncertain function. This CDR3 region has 16 residues. The V and J ends lost 4 bases and 2 bases, in that order; junction bases with no gene match: 11. CDR3 nucleotide sequence: TGCGCCAGCAGTCCAACCGGGACAGCTTTGACCTACGAGCAGTACTTC. This codes for CASSPTGTALTYEQYF.

The rearrangement joins TRBV9 to TRBJ2-1; no reliable D call. This CDR3 contains 15 residues. Trimming took 0 bases from V and 0 from J, leaving 7 bases between them. Per the germline V gene, CDR1 is SGDLS and CDR2 is YYNGEE. Here the CDR3 DNA reads TGTGCCAGCAGCGTAGGAACAAGCTCCTACAATGAGCAGTTCTTC. Translated, it gives CASSVGTSSYNEQFF.

The chain has TRBV11-3 and TRBJ2-1, with 7 bases aligning to TRBD1. Germline lookup yields CDR1 SGHNT and CDR2 YENEEA. The CDR3 extends over 18 amino acids. Germline trimming cut 1 base from V and 0 bases from J; bases unmatched to any gene: 9. CDR3 protein: CASSLGRDSRSSYNEQFF. CDR3 sequence (DNA): TGTGCCAGCAGCTTAGGTAGGGACAGCCGGAGCTCCTACAATGAGCAGTTCTTC.

V is TRBV5-1 and J is TRBJ1-3, with D perhaps matching TRBD1 (6 bases). The CDR3 is 18 residues long. Trimming stripped 4 bases from V and 1 base from J, with 21 bases between. Germline CDR1 reads SGHRS; CDR2 reads YFSETQ. Written as DNA, the CDR3 is TGCGCCAGCAGCCCCACGCTCACACAGGGCTTTTCTGGAAACACCATATATTTT. Translated: CASSPTLTQGFSGNTIYF.

This clone was observed a few times. The chain carries TRBV4-3 and TRBJ2-3; D is perhaps TRBD2 (7 bases). The CDR3 runs 16 residues. Germline V gene lookup returns CDR1 LGHNA and CDR2 YSLEER. With 1 base removed from V and 4 bases from J, the gap between germline ends came to 15 bases. CDR3 nucleotide sequence: TGCGCCAGCAGCCAAGCAATAGGGGGAGGGGCAGATACGCAGTATTTT. It encodes CASSQAIGGGADTQYF.

The V and J genes are TRBV5-1 and TRBJ2-1, with D possibly matching TRBD1 (5 bases). This CDR3 region has 15 residues. Germline V CDR1 and CDR2: SGHRS, YFSETQ. V lost 2 bases and J lost 4, with 13 bases in between. The CDR3 loop reads CASSFDQQGYNEQFF. The CDR3 DNA follows: TGCGCCAGCAGCTTCGATCAGCAGGGATACAATGAGCAGTTCTTC.

About this clone: The same CDR3 arises from other DNA sequences in this sample as well. The chain recombines TRBV30 with TRBJ2-7, with a tentative D call TRBD1 (6 bases). Trimming stripped 2 bases from V and 1 base from J, with 9 bases between. The V gene's germline CDR1 is GTSNPN and CDR2 SVGIG (reference sequence). The CDR3 has 13 amino acids. CDR3 nucleotide sequence: TGTGCCTGGAGTACAGGGCGATCCTACGAGCAGTACTTC. Amino acids: CAWSTGRSYEQYF.

The chain couples TRBV9 to TRBJ1-1; 7 nucleotides align to TRBD1. V gave up 6 bases and J gave up 0 bases; unmatched junction bases: 11. CDR3 length: 16 residues. Germline CDR1 reads SGDLS; CDR2 reads YYNGEE. The CDR3 spells CASTPGGLHMNTEAFF. The CDR3 DNA reads TGTGCCAGCACCCCAGGGGGTTTGCACATGAACACTGAAGCTTTCTTT. The full variable domain, its missing parts supplied by reference TRBV9 and TRBJ1-1, is DSGVTQTPKHLITATGQRVTLRCSPRSGDLSVYWYQQSLDQGLQFLIQYYNGEERAKGNILERFSAQQFPDLHSELNLSSLELGDSALYFCASTPGGLHMNTEAFFGQGTRLTVV.